A selection of T cell receptor beta chains follows, all from one sample in a study of blood T cells in healthy people across ages. TCRdb reprocessed the 5' RACE reads via MiXCR and lists one record per CDR3 protein. The sample yields about 1.4 million distinct CDR3 sequences, almost 60% seen once. The specimen was blood. The source is a man between 18 and 35 years old in good health. The CDR3 runs from the conserved cysteine through the conserved F or W. The order of the fields is J gene, clone size, D gene, V gene, CDR3 protein, CDR3 DNA. D genes are given only for firm matches. Only some rows state a clone size, as once, few, many or a class for expanded clones.

>TRBJ2-1|.|TRBD2|TRBV29-1
CSLTSGSINEQFF
TGCAGCCTCACTAGCGGGAGTATAAATGAGCAGTTCTTC
>TRBJ2-1|.|TRBD2|TRBV7-6
CASTIAGGHNEQFF
TGTGCCAGCACCATAGCGGGGGGACACAATGAGCAGTTCTTC
>TRBJ1-2|.|.|TRBV10-3
CATRGGPQVNDGYTF
TGTGCCACCCGGGGGGGCCCACAGGTTAATGATGGCTACACCTTC
>TRBJ2-7|.|TRBD2|TRBV6-2/TRBV6-3
CASSYSRTSGRFYEQYF
TGTGCCAGCAGTTACTCACGGACTAGCGGGAGGTTTTACGAGCAGTACTTC
>TRBJ2-7|.|.|TRBV6-2/TRBV6-3
CASSSSRPYEQYF
TGTGCCAGCAGTTCTAGTCGCCCTTACGAGCAGTACTTC
>TRBJ1-2|once|.|TRBV4-1
CASSQRRGPLDGYTF
TGCGCCAGCAGCCAGAGGAGAGGGCCTCTCGATGGCTACACCTTC
>TRBJ2-5|.|.|TRBV7-9
CASSFQLPRETQYF
TGTGCCAGCAGCTTCCAACTGCCTCGAGAGACCCAGTACTTC
>TRBJ2-1|.|.|TRBV29-1
CSVEGVGGPSSYNEQFF
TGCAGCGTTGAAGGGGTAGGGGGGCCTAGCTCCTACAATGAGCAGTTCTTC
>TRBJ1-3|.|TRBD1|TRBV12-3/TRBV12-4
CASDRGTGNTTYF
TGTGCCAGCGACAGGGGGACAGGAAACACCACATATTTT
>TRBJ1-2|.|TRBD1|TRBV2
CASSEGQGGHYGYTF
TGTGCCAGCAGTGAGGGACAGGGCGGGCACTATGGCTACACCTTC
>TRBJ2-1|.|.|TRBV29-1
CSVERPTGRGEQFF
TGCAGCGTTGAGAGACCTACAGGGCGGGGTGAGCAGTTCTTC
>TRBJ2-3|few|.|TRBV30
CAWSVLGSTDTQYF
TGTGCCTGGAGTGTATTAGGGTCCACAGATACGCAGTATTTT
>TRBJ2-7|.|.|TRBV20-1
CSARGLSSYEQYF
TGCAGTGCTAGGGGTTTAAGTTCCTACGAGCAGTACTTC
>TRBJ2-1|.|.|TRBV20-1
CSARRDPFKDEQFF
TGCAGTGCCCGCCGGGATCCCTTTAAAGATGAGCAGTTCTTC
>TRBJ2-7|.|.|TRBV12-3/TRBV12-4
CASSLMGAGNWNEQYF
TGTGCCAGCAGTTTAATGGGCGCCGGGAATTGGAACGAGCAGTACTTC
>TRBJ2-1|.|TRBD2|TRBV9
CASSISGRLGEQFF
TGTGCCAGCAGCATTAGCGGGAGGCTAGGTGAGCAGTTCTTC